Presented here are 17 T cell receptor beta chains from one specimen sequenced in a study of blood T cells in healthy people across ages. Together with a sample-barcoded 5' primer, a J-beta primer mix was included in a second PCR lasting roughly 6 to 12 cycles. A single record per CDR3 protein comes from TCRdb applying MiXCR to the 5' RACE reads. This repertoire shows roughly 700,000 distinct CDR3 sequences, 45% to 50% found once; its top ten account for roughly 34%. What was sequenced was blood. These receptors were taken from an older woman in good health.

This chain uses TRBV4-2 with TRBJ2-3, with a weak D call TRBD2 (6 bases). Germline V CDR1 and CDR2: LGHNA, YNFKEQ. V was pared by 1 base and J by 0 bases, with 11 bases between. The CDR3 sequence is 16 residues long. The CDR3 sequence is CASSQAPSASTDTQYF. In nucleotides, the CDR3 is TGTGCCAGCAGCCAAGCCCCTAGCGCTAGCACAGATACGCAGTATTTT.

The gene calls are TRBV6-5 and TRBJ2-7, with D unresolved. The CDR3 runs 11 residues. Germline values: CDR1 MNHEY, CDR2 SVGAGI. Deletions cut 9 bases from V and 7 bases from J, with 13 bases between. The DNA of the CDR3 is TGTGCCAGTCGGCAAGCGAATGAGCAGTACTTC. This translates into CASRQANEQYF.

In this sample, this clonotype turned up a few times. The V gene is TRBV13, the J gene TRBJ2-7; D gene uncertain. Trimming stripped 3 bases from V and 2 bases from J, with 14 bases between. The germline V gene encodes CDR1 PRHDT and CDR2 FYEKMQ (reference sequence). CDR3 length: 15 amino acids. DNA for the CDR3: TGTGCCAGCAGCTTTAAGGGAAAAGGGACCTACGAGCAGTACTTC. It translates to CASSFKGKGTYEQYF.

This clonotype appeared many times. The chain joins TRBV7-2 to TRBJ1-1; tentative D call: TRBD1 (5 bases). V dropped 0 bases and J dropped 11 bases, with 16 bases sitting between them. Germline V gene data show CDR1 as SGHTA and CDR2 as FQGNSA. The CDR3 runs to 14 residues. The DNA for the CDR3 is TGTGCCAGCAGCTTAGCAGGGGCCGCCTCAGTTGCTTTCTTT. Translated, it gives CASSLAGAASVAFF.

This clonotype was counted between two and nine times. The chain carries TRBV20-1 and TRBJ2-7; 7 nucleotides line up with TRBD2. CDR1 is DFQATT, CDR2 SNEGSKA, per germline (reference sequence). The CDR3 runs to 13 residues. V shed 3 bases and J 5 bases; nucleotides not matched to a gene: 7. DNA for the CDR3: TGCAGTGCTAGTTCCCATGGACTAGACGAGCAGTACTTC. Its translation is CSASSHGLDEQYF.

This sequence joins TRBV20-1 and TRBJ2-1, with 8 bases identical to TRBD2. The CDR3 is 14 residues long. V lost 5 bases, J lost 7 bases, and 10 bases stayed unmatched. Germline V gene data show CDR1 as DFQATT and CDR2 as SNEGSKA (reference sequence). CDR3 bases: TGCAGTGCTGTCACTAGCGGAGCAGGGAATGAGCAGTTCTTC. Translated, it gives CSAVTSGAGNEQFF.

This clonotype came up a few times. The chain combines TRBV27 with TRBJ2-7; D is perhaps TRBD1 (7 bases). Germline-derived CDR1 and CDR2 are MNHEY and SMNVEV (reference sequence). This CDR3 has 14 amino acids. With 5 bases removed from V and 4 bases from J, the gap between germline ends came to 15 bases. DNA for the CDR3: TGTGCCAGCAGTCTTGACAGGGCGGGGTACGAGCAGTACTTC. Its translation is CASSLDRAGYEQYF.

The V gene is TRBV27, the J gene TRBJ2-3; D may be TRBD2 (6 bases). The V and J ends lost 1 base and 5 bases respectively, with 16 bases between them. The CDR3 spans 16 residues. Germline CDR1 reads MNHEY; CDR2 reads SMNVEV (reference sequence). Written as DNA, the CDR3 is TGTGCCAGCAGTTTATACCCTAGCGTCTCGCTAGATACGCAGTATTTT. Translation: CASSLYPSVSLDTQYF.

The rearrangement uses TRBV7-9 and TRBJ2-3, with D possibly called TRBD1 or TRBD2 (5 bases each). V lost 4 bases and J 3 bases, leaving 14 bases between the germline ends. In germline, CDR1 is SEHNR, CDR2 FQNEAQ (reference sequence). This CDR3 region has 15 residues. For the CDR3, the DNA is TGTGCCAGCAGCTCCACCGGGACGATAACAGATACGCAGTATTTT. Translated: CASSSTGTITDTQYF.

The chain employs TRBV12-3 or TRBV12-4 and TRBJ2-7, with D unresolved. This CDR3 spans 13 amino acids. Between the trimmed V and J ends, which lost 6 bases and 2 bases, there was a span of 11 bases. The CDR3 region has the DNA TGTGCCAGCAGGTTGGGCGGAACCTACGAGCAGTACTTC. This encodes CASRLGGTYEQYF.

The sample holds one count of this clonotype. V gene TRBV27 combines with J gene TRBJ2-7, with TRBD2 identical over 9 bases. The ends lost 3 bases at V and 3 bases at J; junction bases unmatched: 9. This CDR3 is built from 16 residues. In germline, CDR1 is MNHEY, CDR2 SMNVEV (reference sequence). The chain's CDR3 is CASSFRLAAINYEQYF. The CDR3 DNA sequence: TGTGCCAGCAGTTTTAGACTAGCGGCCATCAACTACGAGCAGTACTTC.

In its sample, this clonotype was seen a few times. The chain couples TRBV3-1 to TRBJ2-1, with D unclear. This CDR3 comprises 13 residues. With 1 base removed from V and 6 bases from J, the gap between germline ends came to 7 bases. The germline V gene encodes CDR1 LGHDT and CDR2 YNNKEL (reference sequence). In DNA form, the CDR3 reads TGTGCCAGCAGCCAAGTGGCGATCAATGAGCAGTTCTTC. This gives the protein CASSQVAINEQFF.

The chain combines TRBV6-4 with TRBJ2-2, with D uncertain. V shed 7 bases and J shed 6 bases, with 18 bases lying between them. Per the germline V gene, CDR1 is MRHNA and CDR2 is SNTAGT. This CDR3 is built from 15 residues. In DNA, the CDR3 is TGTGCCAGCAAGTACAGCAGCCAAACACCCGGGGAGCTGTTTTTT. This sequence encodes CASKYSSQTPGELFF.

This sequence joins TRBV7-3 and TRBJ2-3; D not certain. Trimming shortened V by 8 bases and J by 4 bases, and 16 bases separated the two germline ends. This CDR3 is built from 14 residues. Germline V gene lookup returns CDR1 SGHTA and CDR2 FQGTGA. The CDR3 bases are TGTGCCAGCGGGCCCGATTTTGGTGCAGATACGCAGTATTTT. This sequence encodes CASGPDFGADTQYF.

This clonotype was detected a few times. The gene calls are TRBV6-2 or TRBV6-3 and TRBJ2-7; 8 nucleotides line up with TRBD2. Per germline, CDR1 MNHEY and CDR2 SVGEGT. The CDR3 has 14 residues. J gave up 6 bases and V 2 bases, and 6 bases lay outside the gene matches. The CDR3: CASSYRAGESEQYF. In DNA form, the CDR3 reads TGTGCCAGCAGTTACAGAGCGGGAGAATCCGAGCAGTACTTC.

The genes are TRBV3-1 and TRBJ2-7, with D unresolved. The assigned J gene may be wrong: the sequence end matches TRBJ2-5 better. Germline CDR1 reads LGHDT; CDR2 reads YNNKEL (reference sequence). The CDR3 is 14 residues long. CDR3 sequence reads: CASSPSGVKETQYF. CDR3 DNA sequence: TGTGCCAGCAGCCCAAGTGGGGTCAAAGAGACCCAGTACTTC.

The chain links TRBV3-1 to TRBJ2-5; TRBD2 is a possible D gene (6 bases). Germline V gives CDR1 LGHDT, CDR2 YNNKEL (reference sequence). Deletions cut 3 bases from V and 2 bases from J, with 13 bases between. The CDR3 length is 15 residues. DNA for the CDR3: TGTGCCAGCAGCCACCGGGGGACTCTGCAAGAGACCCAGTACTTC. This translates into CASSHRGTLQETQYF.